These 32 T cell receptor beta chains were all obtained from the same sample, sequenced in a study of a mutant IDH1 vaccine in newly diagnosed glioma. Time point denoted: baseline, week 1 (first vaccination visit). Regarding treatment: pre-vaccination baseline after standard-of-care therapy. TCRdb's table, derived via immunoSEQ multiplex PCR, lists solely in-frame clones and lacks some. The sample includes about 20,000 clones, approximately 85% seen only once; the top ten take 5.4%. Sequencing used PBMCs, obtained from a glioma patient treated with radiotherapy, temozolomide or both. The receptor source for this set is a man aged 40-55 years with glioma.

The J gene is TRBJ2-3, the V gene TRBV6-6, with D perhaps matching TRBD2 (5 bases). The germline V gene encodes CDR1 MNHNY and CDR2 SVGAGI (reference sequence). This CDR3 contains 15 residues. Trimming left V 2 bases short and J 0 bases short, with 9 bases between. Here the CDR3 DNA reads TGTGCCAGCAGTTACGAGGGCCCTAGCACAGATACGCAGTATTTT. This sequence encodes CASSYEGPSTDTQYF.

CDR3 in amino acids: CASSYSGVSSYNEQFF. DNA of the CDR3: TGTGCCAGCAGTTACTCGGGGGTAAGCTCCTACAATGAGCAGTTCTTC. V and J are TRBV6-5 and TRBJ2-1; D may be TRBD1 or TRBD2 (5 bases each). Germline loops: CDR1 MNHEY, CDR2 SVGAGI. Trimming pared 0 bases from V and 0 bases from J, leaving 9 bases between. CDR3 length equals 16 residues.

This chain uses TRBV5-4 with TRBJ1-2; D perhaps matches TRBD1 (5 bases). The CDR3 has 15 residues. CDR1 and CDR2 from the germline V gene are SGHNT and YYREEE (reference sequence). The ends were cut back, 2 bases at V and 4 bases at J, with 15 bases in the middle. CDR3 loop: CASSFAGGRGYGYTF. CDR3 in DNA: TGTGCCAGCAGCTTCGCGGGGGGTCGTGGCTATGGCTACACCTTC.

V and J are TRBV29-1 and TRBJ1-5; D unresolved. There are 12 residues in the CDR3. V was trimmed by 4 bases and J by 6 bases, leaving 10 bases between them. The germline gives CDR1 SQVTM, CDR2 ANQGSEA. This CDR3 is CSVGGEGQPQHF. The CDR3 region has the DNA TGCAGCGTTGGGGGAGAAGGTCAGCCCCAGCATTTT.

This clone was seen a single time. The genes are TRBV5-6 and TRBJ2-3; 14 bases are a match to TRBD2. Germline CDR1 reads SGHDT; CDR2 reads YYEEEE. The CDR3 totals 18 residues. Germline trimming cut 4 bases from V and 1 base from J; bases unmatched to any gene: 8. CDR3 DNA: TGTGCCAGCAGCGGACTAGCGGGAGGCCCTATGGGCACAGATACGCAGTATTTT. This codes for CASSGLAGGPMGTDTQYF.

The V call is TRBV4-3, the J call TRBJ2-1; tentatively, D is TRBD1 (5 bases). CDR1 and CDR2 from the germline V gene are LGHNA and YSLEER. V lost 0 bases and J 3 bases, leaving 18 bases between the germline ends. The CDR3 is 18 amino acids. The CDR3 is CASSQDGVAQGLYNEQFF. CDR3 DNA: TGCGCCAGCAGCCAAGATGGGGTGGCTCAGGGCCTCTACAATGAGCAGTTCTTC.

The rearrangement joins TRBV9 to TRBJ2-1; D gene ambiguous. The ends were cut back, 2 bases at V and 3 bases at J, with 15 bases in the middle. The V gene's germline CDR1 is SGDLS and CDR2 YYNGEE. This CDR3 has 16 amino acids. The CDR3 loop is CASSVTDWNLYNEQFF. The CDR3 nucleotides read TGTGCCAGCAGCGTTACCGACTGGAACCTCTACAATGAGCAGTTCTTC. The complete variable domain, with remaining parts taken from reference TRBV9 and TRBJ2-1, reads DSGVTQTPKHLITATGQRVTLRCSPRSGDLSVYWYQQSLDQGLQFLIQYYNGEERAKGNILERFSAQQFPDLHSELNLSSLELGDSALYFCASSVTDWNLYNEQFFGPGTRLTVL.

The chain combines TRBV2 with TRBJ2-7; D perhaps matches TRBD1 (7 bases). V was shortened by 4 bases and J by 3 bases, with 13 bases between the two germline ends. This CDR3 contains 14 residues. Germline V lookup: CDR1 SNHLY, CDR2 FYNNEI. CDR3 sequence reads: CASSGHRGGYEQYF. Here the CDR3 DNA reads TGTGCCAGCAGTGGACACAGGGGAGGCTACGAGCAGTACTTC. Based on the CDR3 plus reference TRBV2 and TRBJ2-7, the full variable domain is EPEVTQTPSHQVTQMGQEVILRCVPISNHLYFYWYRQILGQKVEFLVSFYNNEISEKSEIFDDQFSVERPDGSNFTLKIRSTKLEDSAMYFCASSGHRGGYEQYFGPGTRLTVT.

The V gene is TRBV25-1, the J gene TRBJ1-4, with a tentative D call TRBD1 (6 bases). This CDR3 is built from 15 residues. Trimming left V 1 base short and J 7 bases short, with 13 bases between. The germline V gene has CDR1 MGHDK and CDR2 SYGVNS. CDR3 bases: TGTGCCAGCAGTGAATTTAGGGGGGATCTTGAAAAACTGTTTTTT. It encodes CASSEFRGDLEKLFF.

The V and J genes are TRBV7-2 and TRBJ1-2; 12 positions agree with TRBD1. Germline-derived CDR1 and CDR2 are SGHTA and FQGNSA. V was clipped by 1 base and J by 8 bases; unmatched bases: 8. The CDR3 is made up of 16 amino acids. The CDR3 DNA reads TGTGCCAGCAGCTTAGAGGGGGGACAGGGGGCGCAGGGCTACACCTTC. This sequence encodes CASSLEGGQGAQGYTF.

The chain couples TRBV29-1 to TRBJ2-7; D not resolved. The CDR3 sequence is 12 residues long. Germline lookup yields CDR1 SQVTM and CDR2 ANQGSEA. V lost 5 bases, J lost 6 bases, and 14 bases lay in between. The CDR3 here is CSVWDSAPEQYF. The CDR3 coding sequence is TGCAGCGTTTGGGATTCGGCCCCCGAGCAGTACTTC.

The rearrangement uses TRBV5-1 and TRBJ1-3; D gene unclear. The CDR3 length is 14 residues. CDR1 is SGHRS and CDR2 is YFSETQ in the germline V gene. V lost 2 bases and J 2 bases, leaving 8 bases between the germline ends. In DNA form, the CDR3 reads TGCGCCAGCAGCTTTGACGGCACTGGAAACACCATATATTTT. Translating it yields CASSFDGTGNTIYF.

The chain uses TRBV18 and TRBJ1-3; maybe TRBD1 (5 bases). The ends were cut back, 3 bases at V and 0 bases at J, with 6 bases in the middle. The CDR3 is 14 amino acids. Germline V gives CDR1 KGHSH, CDR2 LQKENI. The chain's CDR3 is CASSPGVSGNTIYF. CDR3 nucleotide sequence: TGTGCCAGCTCACCGGGGGTCTCTGGAAACACCATATATTTT.

The chain uses TRBV6-6 and TRBJ2-5, with unresolved D. CDR3 length: 11 amino acids. CDR1 and CDR2 from the germline V gene are MNHNY and SVGAGI (reference sequence). Trimming took off 5 bases at V and 5 bases at J, with 6 bases between the two ends. CDR3 protein: CASSPGETQYF. In DNA form, the CDR3 reads TGTGCCAGCAGTCCCGGGGAGACCCAGTACTTC.

The J gene is TRBJ2-2, the V gene TRBV2; 10 nucleotides align to TRBD1. The CDR3 has 14 residues. Germline V lookup: CDR1 SNHLY, CDR2 FYNNEI. V dropped 9 bases and J dropped 6; count of bases not matched to a gene: 7. CDR3 bases: TGTGCCAGTCTCCGGGACAGGGGCCCCGGGGAGCTGTTTTTT. Amino acid sequence: CASLRDRGPGELFF.

The CDR3 loop is CASSMSLRTEAFF. Here the CDR3 DNA reads TGTGCCAGTAGTATGTCCCTTAGGACTGAAGCTTTCTTT. This chain joins TRBV19 and TRBJ1-1; D remains unclear. The germline gives CDR1 LNHDA, CDR2 SQIVND (reference sequence). V was cut by 3 bases and J by 5 bases, with 10 bases left in between. This CDR3 is built from 13 residues.

This clone was observed once. The chain carries TRBV9 and TRBJ2-6; a possible D gene is TRBD1 (5 bases). Trimming took 5 bases from V and 0 from J, leaving 15 bases between them. Germline loops: CDR1 SGDLS, CDR2 YYNGEE. The CDR3 covers 17 residues. The CDR3 here is CASSRQRTSSGANVLTF. For the CDR3, the DNA is TGTGCCAGCAGTCGACAGAGGACGAGCTCTGGGGCCAACGTCCTGACTTTC.

The V call is TRBV7-2, the J call TRBJ1-3; 7 bases align to TRBD1. CDR3 length: 16 amino acids. Trimming at V came to 5 bases and at J to 0 bases, leaving 7 bases not matched to a gene. Germline V gene sequence: CDR1 SGHTA, CDR2 FQGNSA. The DNA of the CDR3 is TGTGCCAGCAGCGCCCACTCAGGGGGCTCTGGAAACACCATATATTTT. Its protein is CASSAHSGGSGNTIYF.

This rearrangement joins TRBV19 to TRBJ2-3; D is undetermined. CDR1 and CDR2 (germline): LNHDA, SQIVND (reference sequence). This CDR3 spans 13 amino acids. V was cut by 5 bases and J by 6 bases, with 12 bases left in between. The CDR3 loop is CASSSIMGDTQYF. Here the CDR3 DNA reads TGTGCCAGTAGTTCCATTATGGGGGATACGCAGTATTTT.

The rearrangement uses TRBV25-1 and TRBJ2-3, with D unresolved. CDR1 and CDR2 from the germline V gene are MGHDK and SYGVNS. CDR3 length: 11 amino acids. Trimming shortened V by 5 bases and J by 2 bases, and 2 bases separated the two germline ends. The CDR3 bases are TGTGCCAGCAGTCTCACAGATACGCAGTATTTT. It encodes CASSLTDTQYF.

The chain has TRBV6-6 and TRBJ2-7, with TRBD1 matching over 7 bases. V lost 6 bases, J lost 4 bases, and 12 bases stayed unmatched. Germline CDR1 and CDR2: MNHNY and SVGAGI (reference sequence). There are 15 residues in the CDR3. CDR3 DNA sequence: TGTGCCAGCAGAAGAGGACAGGAACCGAATTACGAGCAGTACTTC. This sequence encodes CASRRGQEPNYEQYF.

V usage is TRBV14 and J usage is TRBJ2-7, with TRBD2 matching over 9 bases. Germline V lookup: CDR1 SGHDN, CDR2 FVKESK. The CDR3 is 15 amino acids. V was clipped by 6 bases and J by 0 bases; unmatched bases: 6. CDR3 nucleotide sequence: TGTGCCAGCAGGAGGGGACTAGCCAGCTCCTACGAGCAGTACTTC. This encodes CASRRGLASSYEQYF.

The chain is built from TRBV5-1 and TRBJ1-1, with D possibly being TRBD1 (5 bases). The CDR3 has 13 residues. Trimming left V 4 bases short and J 1 base short, with 8 bases between. Germline CDR1 reads SGHRS; CDR2 reads YFSETQ. Here the CDR3 reads CASSQQANTEAFF. CDR3 nucleotides: TGCGCCAGCAGCCAACAGGCGAACACTGAAGCTTTCTTT.

V and J are TRBV18 and TRBJ2-1; D is perhaps TRBD1 (7 bases). The CDR3 is 12 residues long. The V gene's germline CDR1 is KGHSH and CDR2 LQKENI. Trimming cost V 3 bases and J 9 bases, with 9 bases left between them. CDR3 amino acids: CASSPQGGEQFF. The CDR3 coding sequence is TGTGCCAGCTCACCTCAGGGGGGTGAGCAGTTCTTC.

This clone was detected once. The chain's CDR3 is CASSTSGGQGEDTQYF. Written as DNA, the CDR3 is TGTGCCAGCAGCACGTCGGGGGGCCAGGGGGAAGATACGCAGTATTTT. The rearrangement uses TRBV7-2 and TRBJ2-3; either TRBD1 or TRBD2 may supply D (7 bases each). Germline V gene lookup returns CDR1 SGHTA and CDR2 FQGNSA. This CDR3 has 16 amino acids. Trimming stripped 5 bases from V and 5 bases from J, with 20 bases between. Filled out from reference TRBV7-2 and TRBJ2-3, the complete variable domain reads GAGVSQSPSNKVTEKGKDVELRCDPISGHTALYWYRQSLGQGLEFLIYFQGNSAPDKSGLPSDRFSAERTGGSVSTLTIQRTQQEDSAVYLCASSTSGGQGEDTQYFGPGTRLTVL.

The rearrangement uses TRBV29-1 and TRBJ2-5, with 9 bases that match TRBD2. CDR1 SQVTM and CDR2 ANQGSEA come from the germline V gene. V was pared by 4 bases and J by 4 bases, with 7 bases of the junction left unmatched. CDR3 size: 14 residues. The CDR3 reads CSVGRAGGPETQYF. The CDR3 nucleotides read TGCAGCGTTGGTCGGGCGGGAGGGCCAGAGACCCAGTACTTC.

This sequence joins TRBV4-1 and TRBJ2-1; 8 bases fit TRBD1. The V segment lost 4 bases and the J segment 6 bases; nucleotides outside the gene matches: 5. The CDR3 has 14 amino acids. Per the germline V gene, CDR1 is MGHRA and CDR2 is YSYEKL. This CDR3 reads CASSPRTGFNEQFF. In nucleotides, the CDR3 is TGCGCCAGCAGCCCCCGGACAGGGTTCAATGAGCAGTTCTTC.

This rearrangement joins TRBV20-1 to TRBJ1-2; D is unclear. The V and J ends lost 3 bases and 8 bases respectively, with 7 bases between them. The CDR3 covers 10 residues. Germline CDR1 DFQATT, CDR2 SNEGSKA (reference sequence). CDR3 in DNA: TGCAGTGCTAGTATGAGCGGCTACACCTTC. Protein product: CSASMSGYTF.

Only one count was recorded for this clone. The rearrangement joins TRBV19 to TRBJ1-2; D is uncertain. CDR3 length: 14 residues. V lost 5 bases and J 2 bases, leaving 12 bases between the germline ends. Germline V lookup: CDR1 LNHDA, CDR2 SQIVND (reference sequence). CDR3 in DNA: TGTGCCAGTAGTTTAGTGGGGATCAACTATGGCTACACCTTC. Translating gives CASSLVGINYGYTF.

The rearrangement links TRBV6-4 to TRBJ1-1; D ambiguous. V lost 0 bases and J 7 bases, leaving 6 bases between the germline ends. CDR1 is MRHNA, CDR2 SNTAGT, per germline. CDR3 size: 12 residues. The CDR3 nucleotides are TGTGCCAGCAGTGACTCGATTGGTGAAGCTTTCTTT. Amino acids: CASSDSIGEAFF.

The rearrangement uses TRBV5-1 and TRBJ1-2; maybe TRBD1 (5 bases). There are 15 residues in the CDR3. The V and J ends lost 4 bases and 6 bases respectively, with 19 bases between them. CDR1 and CDR2 (germline): SGHRS, YFSETQ. CDR3 amino acids: CASSPPLSGYDGYTF. Here the CDR3 DNA reads TGCGCCAGCAGCCCACCCTTATCAGGGTATGATGGCTACACCTTC.

This clone has more than one count but fewer than ten. The gene calls are TRBV6-5 and TRBJ1-2; D remains ambiguous. Trimming stripped 0 bases from V and 6 bases from J, with 14 bases between. The V gene's germline CDR1 is MNHEY and CDR2 SVGAGI. CDR3 length: 15 amino acids. The CDR3 nucleotides read TGTGCCAGCAGTTACTCGAAGTGGGGATGGGATGGCTACACCTTC. Translated: CASSYSKWGWDGYTF.